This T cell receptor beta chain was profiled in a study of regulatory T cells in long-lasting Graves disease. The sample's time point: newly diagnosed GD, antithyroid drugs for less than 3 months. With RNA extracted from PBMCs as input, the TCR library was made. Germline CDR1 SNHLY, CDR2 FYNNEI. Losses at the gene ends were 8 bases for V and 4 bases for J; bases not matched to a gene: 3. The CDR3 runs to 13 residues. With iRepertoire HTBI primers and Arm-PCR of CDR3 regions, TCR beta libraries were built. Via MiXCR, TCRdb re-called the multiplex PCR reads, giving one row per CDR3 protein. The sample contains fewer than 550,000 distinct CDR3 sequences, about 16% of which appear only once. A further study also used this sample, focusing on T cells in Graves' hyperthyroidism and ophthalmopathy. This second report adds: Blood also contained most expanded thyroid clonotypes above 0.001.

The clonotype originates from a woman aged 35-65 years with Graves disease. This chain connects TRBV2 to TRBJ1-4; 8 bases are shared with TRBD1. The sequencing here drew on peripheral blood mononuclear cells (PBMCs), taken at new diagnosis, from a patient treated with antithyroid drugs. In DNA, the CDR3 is TGTGCCAGCTTCAGGGGGCTTAATGAAAAACTGTTTTTT. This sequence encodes CASFRGLNEKLFF.